This entry features one TCR beta chain sequence. The repertoire was sequenced with immunoSEQ multiplex PCR; TCRdb's copy has only in-frame clones and lacks some. The sample yields 250,000 to 350,000 clones, around 87% seen once. Germline-derived CDR1 and CDR2 are MNHEY and SMNVEV (reference sequence). The CDR3 extends over 15 amino acids. J lost 7 bases, V lost 6 bases, and 13 bases had no gene match. The data belong to a study of blood T cell repertoires in COVID-19. Sequenced input: PBMCs or T cells enriched from blood (not recorded which). The clonotype comes from a woman aged 18 to 35 with acute COVID-19. The chain recombines TRBV27 with TRBJ1-2, with 8 bases lining up with TRBD1. In DNA form, the CDR3 reads TGTGCCAGCAGCCTTGACGGACAGGGCCCCGGTGGCTACACCTTC. Protein product: CASSLDGQGPGGYTF.